This entry concerns a single T cell receptor beta chain. Antigen specificity is unknown. Using immunoSEQ multiplex PCR, the repertoire was profiled, and TCRdb retains in-frame clones only, with some absent. The sample lists hundreds of thousands of clones, 96% seen once, with about 0.11% in the top ten. The data derive from a study of shared clonotypes between healthy human individuals. V lost 3 bases and J 8 bases, leaving 11 bases between the germline ends. Per the germline V gene, CDR1 is SGHRS and CDR2 is YFSETQ. The CDR3 is 13 residues long. The naive CD8 fraction comprised CD45RO-negative cells positively selected for CCR7 and excluded terminally differentiated effector memory CD45RA+ cells. Whole-study findings and limits: A small donor pool kept down the genetic and exposure-history diversity that was represented.

This sequence was found in a young woman in good health. This sequence joins TRBV5-1 and TRBJ1-4; the D is unclear. The sequenced material came from naive CD8+ T cells sorted from blood. CDR3: CASSSTGVEKLFF. The CDR3 nucleotides are TGCGCCAGCAGCTCCACGGGTGTAGAAAAACTGTTTTTT.